The next 3 T cell receptor beta chains were all read from a single sample in a study of identical twins (dated by TCRdb to the mid-2010s). The method behind the library was 5' RACE. The reads were generated on an Illumina HiSeq 2000. TCRdb trimmed public reads at Q25 via fastp, called clones via MiXCR and kept in-frame beta chains. One record per CDR3 amino acid sequence lists the most common genes and DNA. Across this sample there are some 1,600,000 distinct CDR3 sequences, with under 35% seen only once. The leading ten clones occupy around 0.3% of the sample. The sample was cord blood. The receptor source for this set is a newborn girl in good health.

This clonotype was picked up a small number of times. The chain joins TRBV15 to TRBJ1-5, with 12 bases that match TRBD1. This CDR3 spans 18 amino acids. Germline assignment: CDR1 LNHNV and CDR2 YYDKDF (reference sequence). Unmatched junction bases numbered 12, after V lost 5 bases and J lost 4 bases. The CDR3 sequence is CATSAKTGQGAINQPQHF. The CDR3 DNA follows: TGTGCCACCAGCGCAAAAACGGGACAGGGGGCGATTAATCAGCCCCAGCATTTT.

Regarding this clonotype: Given a much more abundant clone one base away, this may be a read error. This chain joins TRBV15 and TRBJ2-3, with D possibly being TRBD2 (6 bases). The CDR3 spans 16 residues. Trimming cost V 5 bases and J 0 bases, with 15 bases left between them. Germline CDR1 reads LNHNV; CDR2 reads YYDKDF (reference sequence). The DNA of the CDR3 is TGTGCCACCAGCGGAGGGATTAAACTCAGCACAGATACGCAGTATTTT. Its protein is CATSGGIKLSTDTQYF.

Only a few counts were recorded for this clonotype. The CDR3: CASSQGQGPNTEAFF. The CDR3 region has the DNA TGTGCCAGCAGCCAGGGACAGGGACCGAACACTGAAGCTTTCTTT. The chain joins TRBV4-2 to TRBJ1-1, with 9 positions matching TRBD1. The CDR3 sequence is 15 residues long. Per germline, CDR1 LGHNA and CDR2 YNFKEQ. V was pared by 3 bases and J by 1 base, with 3 bases of the junction left unmatched.